Listed below are T cell receptor beta chains from one sample, sequenced in a study of blood T cell repertoires in COVID-19. Profiled with immunoSEQ multiplex PCR; TCRdb holds only in-frame clones, not every one. The sample includes 150,000 to 200,000 clones, 89% of them seen just once. Sequencing was performed on PBMCs or T cells enriched from blood (not recorded which). These TCRs come from a woman aged 18-35 years who had recovered from COVID-19. The CDR3 runs from the conserved cysteine through the conserved F or W. The D gene is left open where the match is weak. Only part of the rows carry a size: once, few, many, or a class if the clone is expanded.

.,.,TRBV7-2,TRBJ1-5,TGTGCCAGCAGCGATTCCGGGCCGGGAACTAATCAGCCCCAGCATTTT,CASSDSGPGTNQPQHF
TRBD2,.,TRBV9,TRBJ2-7,TGTGCCAGCAGCGTAGCCCCCCAAGCGGGAGGGGTCGAGCAGTACTTC,CASSVAPQAGGVEQYF
TRBD2,once,TRBV2,TRBJ2-3,TGTGCCAGCAGTGAATTCGGGTCTAGCGGTTCCACAGATACGCAGTATTTT,CASSEFGSSGSTDTQYF
.,.,TRBV9,TRBJ1-3,TGTGCCAGCAGCGCCAACATTGGCGGGGGAAACACCATATATTTT,CASSANIGGGNTIYF
TRBD2,.,TRBV4-1,TRBJ2-7,TGCGCCAGCAGCCGCGCACTAGCGGCCCCCTACGAGCAGTACTTC,CASSRALAAPYEQYF
TRBD1,.,TRBV6-2/TRBV6-3,TRBJ1-5,TGTGCCAGCAGTTACGACTACAGGGGCAGCCTAGCGAATCAGCCCCAGCATTTT,CASSYDYRGSLANQPQHF
TRBD1,.,TRBV29-1,TRBJ1-1,TGCAGCGTGGCTACAGGGGCGAGGGAAGCTTTCTTT,CSVATGAREAFF
TRBD2,.,TRBV7-3,TRBJ2-1,TGTGCCAGCAGCTTATTGACTAGCGGGAGTAGTGAGCAGTTCTTC,CASSLLTSGSSEQFF
.,once,TRBV19,TRBJ1-4,TGTGCCAGCCATAGGGGAAGAGCTAATGAAAAACTGTTTTTT,CASHRGRANEKLFF
.,once,TRBV19,TRBJ1-4,TGTGCCAGTAGTATAGATCGGGAAGCAACTAATGAAAAACTGTTTTTT,CASSIDREATNEKLFF